The source of this T cell receptor (beta chain) is a study of cytomegalovirus exposure and HLA in healthy donors. Study observations and caveats: Specificity for CMV antigens was confirmed in vitro for a few of the CMV-associated chains.

Data came from immunoSEQ multiplex PCR; TCRdb stores just in-frame clones and leaves some out. The data contain about 220,000 clones, over 70% of them singletons. As regards this clone: Its antigen is not known.

Germline loops: CDR1 MNHEY, CDR2 SVGAGI. The J segment lost 3 bases and the V segment lost 2 bases, leaving 4 bases of the junction unmatched. The CDR3 is 15 residues long. The donors were part of the validation cohort of roughly 130 subjects. That cohort was separate from the first cohort, which comprised about 730 subjects. The TCR originated in a woman between 25 and 40 years old in good health and CMV-seropositive. The chain joins TRBV6-5 to TRBJ2-1, with 7 nucleotides matching TRBD2. Sequenced: PBMCs. CDR3 loop: CASSYGGEVYNEQFF. The CDR3 DNA is TGTGCCAGCAGTTACGGGGGGGAGGTCTACAATGAGCAGTTCTTC.